The present entry profiles one T cell receptor beta chain with its context. Germline V gives CDR1 SGHTS, CDR2 YDEGEE. Deletions cut 2 bases from V and 1 base from J, with 1 base between. This CDR3 has 12 residues. This sample is drawn from a study of OX40 agonist ivuxolimab in advanced cancers. Only in-frame clones appear in the TCRdb table, and some are missing; sequencing was by immunoSEQ multiplex PCR. The sample records tens of thousands of clones, about 82% being singletons. This clonotype was sampled from an adult with an advanced solid tumor such as melanoma, head and neck, liver or kidney cancer. The chain employs TRBV5-8 and TRBJ2-1; no firm D call. The specimen was CD4+ or CD8+ T cells sorted from blood, collected in a trial of the OX40 agonist ivuxolimab. Here the CDR3 reads CASSFSYNEQFF. The CDR3 DNA is TGTGCCAGCAGCTTTTCCTACAATGAGCAGTTCTTC.